The 6 T cell receptor beta chains below were found in one sample sequenced in a study of technical replicates of blood from a few donors. Assay used: immunoSEQ multiplex PCR; TCRdb lists only in-frame clones, some missing. The repertoire has tens of thousands of clones, 95% of them found once; the top ten carry more than 0.2%. Sequenced input: T cells isolated from PBMCs. Every receptor here comes from a human donor in good health.

The chain has TRBV30 and TRBJ1-2; TRBD1 matches at 9 bases. The J segment lost 3 bases and the V segment lost 2 bases, leaving 10 bases of the junction unmatched. The length of the CDR3 is 16 residues. CDR1 GTSNPN and CDR2 SVGIG come from the germline V gene (reference sequence). This CDR3 is CAWSTTTGGTYYGYTF. Written as DNA, the CDR3 is TGTGCCTGGAGTACAACGACAGGGGGGACGTACTATGGCTACACCTTC.

The chain recombines TRBV2 with TRBJ2-7, with TRBD2 matching over 10 bases. The V and J ends lost 7 bases and 4 bases, in that order; junction bases with no gene match: 7. The CDR3 is 14 residues long. CDR1 and CDR2 (germline): SNHLY, FYNNEI. The CDR3 region is CASTSGTSVYEQYF. CDR3 sequence (DNA): TGTGCCAGCACTTCCGGGACTAGCGTGTACGAGCAGTACTTC.

The chain combines TRBV7-3 with TRBJ2-7, with D perhaps matching TRBD2 (5 bases). V lost 0 bases to trimming and J lost 5 bases, with 8 bases between them. The CDR3 is 13 amino acids. The germline gives CDR1 SGHTA, CDR2 FQGTGA. The CDR3 protein is CASSLTSSNEQYF. CDR3 coding DNA: TGTGCCAGCAGCTTAACGTCTAGCAACGAGCAGTACTTC.

Here the CDR3 DNA reads TGTGCCAGCAGTGTCCATCCCCAGGTTAACACTGAAGCTTTCTTT. It is translated as CASSVHPQVNTEAFF. The chain carries TRBV6-1 and TRBJ1-1; D not resolved. Trimming took off 4 bases at V and 2 bases at J, with 14 bases between the two ends. Germline CDR1 is MNHNS and CDR2 is SASEGT. This CDR3 has 15 residues.

The chain uses TRBV9 and TRBJ2-5; 7 bases map to TRBD1. The V gene's germline CDR1 is SGDLS and CDR2 YYNGEE. V shed 3 bases, J shed 0 bases, and the junction held 5 bases outside the gene matches. The CDR3 sequence is 15 residues long. CDR3 loop: CASSARGQNQETQYF. CDR3 DNA: TGTGCCAGCAGCGCGAGGGGGCAGAACCAAGAGACCCAGTACTTC.

This chain connects TRBV7-8 to TRBJ1-5; weak D call: TRBD1 (5 bases). The CDR3 spans 16 residues. V dropped 4 bases and J dropped 7 bases, with 20 bases sitting between them. Germline V gene sequence: CDR1 SGHVS, CDR2 FQNEAQ. The DNA for the CDR3 is TGTGCCAGCAGCTCTGGGGCGGGATCCGCGAGACAGCCCCAGCATTTT. Protein product: CASSSGAGSARQPQHF.